Following are 22 T cell receptor beta chains from one sample sequenced in a study of cytomegalovirus exposure and HLA in healthy donors. The PCR used 60 Vbeta and 13 Jbeta primers. The table came from immunoSEQ multiplex PCR; TCRdb's copy has only in-frame clones and leaves some out. The sample has 150,000 to 200,000 clones; approximately 70% are singletons. The material sequenced was PBMCs. The receptor source for this set is a man younger than 35 in good health and CMV-seropositive.

This chain links TRBV6-6 with TRBJ2-2; 10 bases line up with TRBD1. The junction had 6 bases not matched to a gene; V was cut back by 6 bases and J by 5 bases. There are 15 residues in the CDR3. CDR1 is MNHNY and CDR2 is SVGAGI in the germline V gene (reference sequence). Here the CDR3 DNA reads TGTGCCAGCAGACCCGGGACAGGGGTAACCGGGGAGCTGTTTTTT. Protein sequence: CASRPGTGVTGELFF.

The CDR3 nucleotides read TGCGCCAGCAGCTTGATCGTTGACAGGGATACCGCCAAAGTGAACACTGAAGCTTTCTTT. This encodes CASSLIVDRDTAKVNTEAFF. This chain links TRBV5-1 with TRBJ1-1; 7 nucleotides agree with TRBD1. Germline CDR1 is SGHRS and CDR2 is YFSETQ. The CDR3 consists of 20 residues. The trim removed 1 base at V and 0 bases at J, leaving 18 bases unmatched.

The chain carries TRBV6-5 and TRBJ2-4; the D gene is possibly TRBD1 (6 bases). Trimming took off 2 bases at V and 5 bases at J, with 7 bases between the two ends. The CDR3 sequence is 13 residues long. Germline V gene lookup returns CDR1 MNHEY and CDR2 SVGAGI. The CDR3 loop reads CASSYAGENIQYF. Written as DNA, the CDR3 is TGTGCCAGCAGTTACGCAGGGGAAAACATTCAGTACTTC.

The V and J genes are TRBV7-8 and TRBJ2-3; a possible D gene is TRBD2 (6 bases). The CDR3 loop spans 15 amino acids. Germline values: CDR1 SGHVS, CDR2 FQNEAQ. V was cut by 3 bases and J by 0 bases, with 10 bases left in between. Written as DNA, the CDR3 is TGTGCCAGCAGCTTCTCCGGAGGGAGCACAGATACGCAGTATTTT. Translating it yields CASSFSGGSTDTQYF.

The chain recombines TRBV7-9 with TRBJ2-1, with D tentatively TRBD2 (5 bases). The CDR3 covers 16 residues. Trimming took 0 bases from V and 3 from J, leaving 12 bases between them. Per the germline V gene, CDR1 is SEHNR and CDR2 is FQNEAQ (reference sequence). The CDR3 protein is CASSLALGLFYNEQFF. The CDR3 region has the DNA TGTGCCAGCAGCTTAGCGCTCGGACTCTTCTACAATGAGCAGTTCTTC.

This rearrangement joins TRBV5-4 to TRBJ2-5, with TRBD2 as a possible D gene (6 bases). This CDR3 region has 13 residues. Deletions cut 6 bases from V and 1 base from J, with 10 bases between. Germline V CDR1 and CDR2: SGHNT, YYREEE (reference sequence). The CDR3 DNA sequence: TGTGCCAGCAAACCGGGACTCCAAGAGACCCAGTACTTC. Translated: CASKPGLQETQYF.

The chain joins TRBV7-2 to TRBJ2-3, with D perhaps TRBD2 (6 bases). In germline, CDR1 is SGHTA, CDR2 FQGNSA. The CDR3 consists of 17 residues. V lost 5 bases to trimming and J lost 3 bases, with 21 bases between them. The CDR3 here is CASSGRGRGKGTDTQYF. In DNA, the CDR3 is TGTGCCAGCAGCGGGCGGGGTAGGGGAAAAGGTACAGATACGCAGTATTTT.

This clone was seen only once. The chain couples TRBV6-1 to TRBJ2-5; 10 bases fit TRBD1. Trimming cost V 5 bases and J 5 bases; bases outside gene matches: 8. Germline V gene data show CDR1 as MNHNS and CDR2 as SASEGT. This CDR3 spans 15 amino acids. In DNA, the CDR3 is TGTGCCAGCAGTTCCCGGACAGGGGGTATCGAGACCCAGTACTTC. Residues: CASSSRTGGIETQYF.

The chain couples TRBV19 to TRBJ2-1; 8 bases align to TRBD2. The CDR3 is 16 amino acids. The ends lost 4 bases at V and 0 bases at J; junction bases unmatched: 5. Germline V gene lookup returns CDR1 LNHDA and CDR2 SQIVND (reference sequence). CDR3 DNA: TGTGCCAGTAGTACGCCAAGCGGGAGCTCCTACAATGAGCAGTTCTTC. It codes for CASSTPSGSSYNEQFF. The full variable domain, rest sourced from reference TRBV19 and TRBJ2-1, is DGGITQSPKYLFRKEGQNVTLSCEQNLNHDAMYWYRQDPGQGLRLIYYSQIVNDFQKGDIAEGYSVSREKKESFPLTVTSAQKNPTAFYLCASSTPSGSSYNEQFFGPGTRLTVL.

The J gene is TRBJ1-2, the V gene TRBV6-5; TRBD1 might be the D (5 bases). The CDR3 runs to 14 residues. Looked up from germline, CDR1 is MNHEY and CDR2 is SVGAGI. The germline V and J ends were trimmed by 0 bases and 2 bases, with 7 bases remaining between them. The CDR3 region has the DNA TGTGCCAGCAGTTACTCGTCAGGGAACTATGGCTACACCTTC. This codes for CASSYSSGNYGYTF.

The CDR3 nucleotides read TGCGCCAGCAGCTTTGAAACAGGAGTTAATGAAAAACTGTTTTTT. Translation: CASSFETGVNEKLFF. The chain combines TRBV5-1 with TRBJ1-4; weak D call: TRBD1 (5 bases). The V end lost 2 bases, the J end lost 4 bases, and 12 bases lay between the germline ends. The CDR3 runs 15 residues. Per the germline V gene, CDR1 is SGHRS and CDR2 is YFSETQ.

The J gene is TRBJ2-5, the V gene TRBV6-4; a possible D gene is TRBD1 (6 bases). V lost 7 bases, J lost 0 bases, and 12 bases lay in between. The CDR3 loop spans 14 amino acids. Germline V gives CDR1 MRHNA, CDR2 SNTAGT. This CDR3 is CASIRQDHQETQYF. CDR3 nucleotides: TGTGCCAGCATTAGACAGGACCACCAAGAGACCCAGTACTTC.

The chain is built from TRBV11-3 and TRBJ1-1; 8 bases align to TRBD1. Per the germline V gene, CDR1 is SGHNT and CDR2 is YENEEA. There are 15 residues in the CDR3. V shed 4 bases, J shed 4 bases, and the junction held 8 bases outside the gene matches. Here the CDR3 reads CASSSPGQGGTEAFF. For the CDR3, the DNA is TGTGCCAGCAGCTCGCCAGGACAGGGTGGCACTGAAGCTTTCTTT.

The chain recombines TRBV29-1 with TRBJ2-5, with 8 bases lining up with TRBD1. Germline V CDR1 and CDR2: SQVTM, ANQGSEA. Trimming cost V 3 bases and J 4 bases; bases outside gene matches: 7. This CDR3 spans 14 amino acids. CDR3 in DNA: TGCAGCGTTGAGGCCCCGGGACAGGTAGAGACCCAGTACTTC. Translating it yields CSVEAPGQVETQYF.

The chain employs TRBV13 and TRBJ2-2, with D perhaps TRBD1 (6 bases). Germline assignment: CDR1 PRHDT and CDR2 FYEKMQ (reference sequence). CDR3 length: 15 amino acids. The V end lost 7 bases, the J end lost 2 bases, and 14 bases lay between the germline ends. CDR3 nucleotides: TGTGCCAGCACCTCTGACAGGTATAACACCGGGGAGCTGTTTTTT. Protein sequence: CASTSDRYNTGELFF. Supplemented by reference TRBV13 and TRBJ2-2, the full variable domain reads AAGVIQSPRHLIKEKRETATLKCYPIPRHDTVYWYQQGPGQDPQFLISFYEKMQSDKGSIPDRFSAQQFSDYHSELNMSSLELGDSALYFCASTSDRYNTGELFFGEGSRLTVL.

The chain couples TRBV27 to TRBJ1-6; 11 bases agree with TRBD1. V trimming: 5 bases; J trimming: 7 bases; junction bases outside the gene matches: 4. Germline lookup yields CDR1 MNHEY and CDR2 SMNVEV (reference sequence). The CDR3 covers 15 residues. CDR3 sequence: CASSAWDRGNSPLHF. CDR3 DNA sequence: TGTGCCAGCAGTGCCTGGGACAGGGGGAATTCACCCCTCCACTTT.

The genes are TRBV15 and TRBJ2-2; perhaps TRBD2 as D (5 bases). Germline V gives CDR1 LNHNV, CDR2 YYDKDF (reference sequence). The CDR3 totals 14 residues. The germline V and J ends were trimmed by 1 base and 4 bases, with 7 bases remaining between them. CDR3 loop: CATSRAGSTGELFF. CDR3 nucleotides: TGTGCCACCAGCAGAGCTGGGAGCACCGGGGAGCTGTTTTTT.

Turning to this clone: This same CDR3 is encoded by further DNA sequences in the sample. This chain uses TRBV7-9 with TRBJ2-1; D is unresolved. Trimming left V 4 bases short and J 8 bases short, with 6 bases between. In germline, CDR1 is SEHNR, CDR2 FQNEAQ (reference sequence). This CDR3 region has 11 residues. CDR3 nucleotide sequence: TGTGCCAGCAGCTCCCGCGATGAGCAGTTCTTC. It encodes CASSSRDEQFF.

This chain links TRBV20-1 with TRBJ2-5; unclear D gene. CDR1 DFQATT and CDR2 SNEGSKA come from the germline V gene (reference sequence). The CDR3 extends over 11 amino acids. Trimming took 6 bases from V and 5 from J, leaving 10 bases between them. The CDR3 coding sequence is TGCAGTGCCATTCTCCGGGAGACCCAGTACTTC. It yields the protein CSAILRETQYF.

The rearrangement uses TRBV30 and TRBJ1-2; TRBD1 matches at 10 bases. This CDR3 is 13 amino acids long. V was clipped by 5 bases and J by 4 bases; unmatched bases: 4. In germline, CDR1 is GTSNPN, CDR2 SVGIG (reference sequence). The CDR3, as DNA: TGTGCCTGGGGGACAGGGGATATCTATGGCTACACCTTC. Amino acids: CAWGTGDIYGYTF.

CDR3 sequence (DNA): TGCGCCAGCACCGCGAACTCTGGAAACACCATATATTTT. Translated: CASTANSGNTIYF. This chain links TRBV5-1 with TRBJ1-3; no definite D call. Germline loops: CDR1 SGHRS, CDR2 YFSETQ. V was shortened by 6 bases and J by 0 bases, with 7 bases between the two germline ends. This CDR3 has 13 amino acids.

The chain combines TRBV19 with TRBJ2-5, with D possibly matching TRBD2 (6 bases). The V gene lost 5 bases and the J gene lost 5 bases, with 12 bases spanning the gap. Germline V gives CDR1 LNHDA, CDR2 SQIVND (reference sequence). The CDR3 loop spans 13 amino acids. The CDR3 nucleotides read TGTGCCAGTAGTTTGCCAGGGAGGGAGACCCAGTACTTC. Protein: CASSLPGRETQYF.